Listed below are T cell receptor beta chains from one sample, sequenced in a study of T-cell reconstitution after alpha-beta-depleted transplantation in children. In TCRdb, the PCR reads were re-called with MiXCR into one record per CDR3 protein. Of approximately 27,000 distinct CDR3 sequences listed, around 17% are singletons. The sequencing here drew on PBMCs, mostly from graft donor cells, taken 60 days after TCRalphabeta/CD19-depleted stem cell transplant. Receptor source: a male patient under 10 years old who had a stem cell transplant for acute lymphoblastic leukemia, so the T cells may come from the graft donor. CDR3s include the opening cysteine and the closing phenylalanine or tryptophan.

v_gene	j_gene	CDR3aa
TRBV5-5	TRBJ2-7	CASSSWTGEDEQYF
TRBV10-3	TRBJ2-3	CAIAAGQVDTDTQYF
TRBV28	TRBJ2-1	CASSLTSLGVRGGNEQFF
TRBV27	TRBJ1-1	CASRDGTQGWLTEAFF
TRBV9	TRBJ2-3	CASSALSGGITDTQYF
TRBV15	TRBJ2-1	CATSREDRGVNEQFF
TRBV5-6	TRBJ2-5	CASSWGGRASQETQYF
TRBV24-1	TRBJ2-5	CATSDLRGQETQYF
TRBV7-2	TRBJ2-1	CASSRRRGLAYNEQFF
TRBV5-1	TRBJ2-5	CASSLLAVQETQYF
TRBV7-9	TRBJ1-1	CASRYENTEAFF
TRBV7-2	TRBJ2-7	CASSLSPYEQYF
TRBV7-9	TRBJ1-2	CASSLSAGANYGYTF
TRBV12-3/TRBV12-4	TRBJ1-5	CASSRGGSQPQHF
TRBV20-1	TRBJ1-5	CSASAGSNQPQHF
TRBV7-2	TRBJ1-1	CASCEHHMNTEAFF